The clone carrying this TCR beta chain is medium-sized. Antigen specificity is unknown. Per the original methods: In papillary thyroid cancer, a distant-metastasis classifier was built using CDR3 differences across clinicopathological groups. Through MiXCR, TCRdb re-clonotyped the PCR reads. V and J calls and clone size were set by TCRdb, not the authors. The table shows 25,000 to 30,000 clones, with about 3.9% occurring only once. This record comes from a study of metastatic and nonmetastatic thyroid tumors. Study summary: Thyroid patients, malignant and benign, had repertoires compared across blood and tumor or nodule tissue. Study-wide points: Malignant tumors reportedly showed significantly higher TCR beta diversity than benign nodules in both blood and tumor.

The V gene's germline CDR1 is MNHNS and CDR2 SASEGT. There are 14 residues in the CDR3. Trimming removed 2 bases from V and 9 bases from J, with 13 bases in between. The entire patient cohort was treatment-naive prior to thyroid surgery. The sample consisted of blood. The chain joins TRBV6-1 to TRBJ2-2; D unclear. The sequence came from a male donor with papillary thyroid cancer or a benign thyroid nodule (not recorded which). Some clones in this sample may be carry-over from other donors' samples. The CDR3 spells CASSERAPRRELFF. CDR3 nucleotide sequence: TGTGCCAGCAGTGAAAGGGCCCCGAGGAGGGAGCTGTTTTTT.